Following are 2 T cell receptor beta chains from one sample sequenced in a study of CD8+ T cells in alopecia areata. Reverse transcribed after extraction, RNA yielded cDNA as the sequencing template. Sequencing used immunoSEQ multiplex PCR; TCRdb keeps in-frame clones, though not all of them. The repertoire holds some 51,000 clones, with about 96% as singletons. Sequencing was performed on CD8+ T cells sorted from blood, taken at week 0. The receptors originated from a human donor with alopecia areata.

The V gene is TRBV7-3, the J gene TRBJ2-2, with no clear D. Germline loops: CDR1 SGHTA, CDR2 FQGTGA. This CDR3 is 13 amino acids long. V lost 4 bases and J lost 6, with 9 bases in between. The CDR3 sequence: CASSSGGAGELFF. CDR3 coding DNA: TGTGCCAGCAGCTCCGGTGGGGCCGGGGAGCTGTTTTTT.

The V call is TRBV13, the J call TRBJ2-7, with D tentatively TRBD2 (5 bases). The CDR3 contains 12 residues. The germline CDR1 and CDR2 sequences are PRHDT and FYEKMQ (reference sequence). V was pared by 5 bases and J by 4 bases, with 9 bases between. CDR3 sequence (DNA): TGTGCCAGCAGCCGGCCGGGGTACGAGCAGTACTTC. It is translated as CASSRPGYEQYF.